The T cell receptor beta chain described here comes from a study of T-cell memory formation after mild COVID-19. Study overall: Largely donor-specific TCR clusters were found. Overall study results and limits: CD4+ contracting clones lay mainly in CM and EM, CD8+ ones in EMRA. That cross-reactive memory joined was suggested by some responding clones appearing in pre-infection memory.

V lost 1 base and J 2 bases, leaving 17 bases between the germline ends. The CDR3 runs to 16 residues. Germline V gene data show CDR1 as DFQATT and CDR2 as SNEGSKA (reference sequence). Points on this clonotype: The antigen remains undetermined.

Via MiXCR, TCRdb re-called the 5' RACE reads, giving one row per CDR3 protein. The sample includes roughly 120,000 distinct CDR3 sequences, about 20% of them seen just once. The sequence came from a young man who had mild COVID-19 (a few samples of this study predate the infection). Cell type and time point are not known. Sequencing was performed on PBMCs or a T cell subset sorted from them (not recorded which). This chain links TRBV20-1 with TRBJ2-5; tentatively, D is TRBD2 (6 bases). The CDR3 region is CSARVDAGWRQETQYF. In DNA, the CDR3 is TGCAGTGCTAGAGTAGATGCGGGGTGGAGGCAAGAGACCCAGTACTTC.